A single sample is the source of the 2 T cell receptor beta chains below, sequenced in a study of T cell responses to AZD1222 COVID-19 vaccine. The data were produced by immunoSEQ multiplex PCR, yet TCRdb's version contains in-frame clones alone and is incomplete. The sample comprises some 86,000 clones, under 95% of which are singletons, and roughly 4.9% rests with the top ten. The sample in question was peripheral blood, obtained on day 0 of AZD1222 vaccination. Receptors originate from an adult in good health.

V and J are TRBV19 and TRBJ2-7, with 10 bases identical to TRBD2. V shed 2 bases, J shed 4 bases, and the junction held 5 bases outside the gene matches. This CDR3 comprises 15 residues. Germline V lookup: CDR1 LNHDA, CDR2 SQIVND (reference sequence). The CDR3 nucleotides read TGTGCCAGTAGTATATCTAGCGGGAGTTGGTACGAGCAGTACTTC. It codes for CASSISSGSWYEQYF.

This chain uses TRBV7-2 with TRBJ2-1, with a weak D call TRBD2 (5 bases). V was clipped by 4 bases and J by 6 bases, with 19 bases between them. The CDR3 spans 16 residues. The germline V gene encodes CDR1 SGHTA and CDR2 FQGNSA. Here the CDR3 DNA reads TGTGCCAGCAGCTACCCTATGGGTAGCGCTTCCAATGAGCAGTTCTTC. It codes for CASSYPMGSASNEQFF.